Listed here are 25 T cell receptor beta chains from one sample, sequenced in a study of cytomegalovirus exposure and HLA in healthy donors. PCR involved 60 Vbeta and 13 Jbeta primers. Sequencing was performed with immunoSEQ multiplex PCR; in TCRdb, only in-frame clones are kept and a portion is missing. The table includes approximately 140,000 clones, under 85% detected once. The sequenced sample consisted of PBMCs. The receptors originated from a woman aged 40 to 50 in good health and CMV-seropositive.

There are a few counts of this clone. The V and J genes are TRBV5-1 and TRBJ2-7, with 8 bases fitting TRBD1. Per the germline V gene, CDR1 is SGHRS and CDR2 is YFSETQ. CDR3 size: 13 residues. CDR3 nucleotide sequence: TGCGCTCTTGAGACAGGGGTTATCTACGAGCAGTACTTC. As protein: CALETGVIYEQYF.

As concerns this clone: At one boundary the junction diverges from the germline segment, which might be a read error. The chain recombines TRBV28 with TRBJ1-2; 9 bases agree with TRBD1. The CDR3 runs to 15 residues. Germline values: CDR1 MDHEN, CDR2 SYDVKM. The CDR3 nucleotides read TGTGCCAGCAGAGCACCGGGACAGGGTAACAATGGCTACACCTTC. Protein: CASRAPGQGNNGYTF.

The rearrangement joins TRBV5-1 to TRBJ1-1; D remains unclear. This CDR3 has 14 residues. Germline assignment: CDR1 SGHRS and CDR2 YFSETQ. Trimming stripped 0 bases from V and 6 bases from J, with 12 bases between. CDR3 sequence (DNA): TGCGCCAGCAGCTTGGGGTCGGTCCTGGCTGAAGCTTTCTTT. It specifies CASSLGSVLAEAFF.

CDR3 DNA: TGCGCCAGCAGCCCGGACAGGGGTAGGTGGGTCTACGAGCAGTACTTC. The encoded protein is CASSPDRGRWVYEQYF. The chain is built from TRBV5-1 and TRBJ2-7; 9 bases align to TRBD1. Germline trimming cut 4 bases from V and 3 bases from J; bases unmatched to any gene: 11. The CDR3 runs 16 residues. In germline, CDR1 is SGHRS, CDR2 YFSETQ.

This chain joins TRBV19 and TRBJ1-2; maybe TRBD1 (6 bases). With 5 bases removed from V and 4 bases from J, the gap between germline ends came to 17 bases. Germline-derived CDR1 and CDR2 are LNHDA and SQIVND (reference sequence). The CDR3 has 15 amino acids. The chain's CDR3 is CASSPSDRLFYGYTF. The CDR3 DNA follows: TGTGCCAGTAGTCCCTCGGACAGACTATTCTATGGCTACACCTTC.

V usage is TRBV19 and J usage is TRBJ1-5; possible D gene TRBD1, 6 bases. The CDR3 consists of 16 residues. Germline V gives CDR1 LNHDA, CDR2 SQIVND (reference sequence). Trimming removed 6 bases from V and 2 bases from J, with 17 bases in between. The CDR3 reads CASRTQGIGGNQPQHF. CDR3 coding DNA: TGTGCCAGTAGAACACAGGGAATTGGGGGCAATCAGCCCCAGCATTTT. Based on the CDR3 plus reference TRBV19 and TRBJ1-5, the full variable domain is DGGITQSPKYLFRKEGQNVTLSCEQNLNHDAMYWYRQDPGQGLRLIYYSQIVNDFQKGDIAEGYSVSREKKESFPLTVTSAQKNPTAFYLCASRTQGIGGNQPQHFGDGTRLSIL.

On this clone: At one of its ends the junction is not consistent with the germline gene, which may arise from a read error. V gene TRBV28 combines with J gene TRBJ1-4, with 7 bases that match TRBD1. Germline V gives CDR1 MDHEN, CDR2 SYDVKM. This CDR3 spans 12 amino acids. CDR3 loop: CVSRSGQVRLFF. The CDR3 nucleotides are TGTGTCAGCAGATCCGGACAGGTTCGACTGTTTTTT.

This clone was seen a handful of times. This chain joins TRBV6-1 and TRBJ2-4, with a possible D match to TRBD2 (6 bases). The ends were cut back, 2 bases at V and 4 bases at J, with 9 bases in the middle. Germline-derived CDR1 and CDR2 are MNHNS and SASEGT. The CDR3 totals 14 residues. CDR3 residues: CASSEFGGKNIQYF. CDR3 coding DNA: TGTGCCAGCAGTGAATTCGGGGGAAAAAACATTCAGTACTTC.

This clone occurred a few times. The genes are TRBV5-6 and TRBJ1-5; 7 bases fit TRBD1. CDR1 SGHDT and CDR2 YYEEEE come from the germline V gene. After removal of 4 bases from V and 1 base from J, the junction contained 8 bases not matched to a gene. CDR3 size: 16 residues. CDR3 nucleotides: TGTGCCAGCAGCGAACAGGGGTGGAGAAGCAATCAGCCCCAGCATTTT. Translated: CASSEQGWRSNQPQHF.

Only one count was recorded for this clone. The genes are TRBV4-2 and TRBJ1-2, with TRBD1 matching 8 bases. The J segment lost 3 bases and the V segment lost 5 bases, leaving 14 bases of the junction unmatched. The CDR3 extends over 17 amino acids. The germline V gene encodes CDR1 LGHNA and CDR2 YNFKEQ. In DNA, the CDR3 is TGTGCCAGCAGCACTCCCGGAACGACAGGGGCGGACTATGGCTACACCTTC. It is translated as CASSTPGTTGADYGYTF.

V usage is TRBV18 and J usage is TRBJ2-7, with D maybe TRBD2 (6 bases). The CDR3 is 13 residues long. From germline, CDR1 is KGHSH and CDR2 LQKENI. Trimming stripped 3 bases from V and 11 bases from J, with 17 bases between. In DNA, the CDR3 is TGTGCCAGCTCACCCCGGAGGGAAGCCTCGGAGTACTTC. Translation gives CASSPRREASEYF.

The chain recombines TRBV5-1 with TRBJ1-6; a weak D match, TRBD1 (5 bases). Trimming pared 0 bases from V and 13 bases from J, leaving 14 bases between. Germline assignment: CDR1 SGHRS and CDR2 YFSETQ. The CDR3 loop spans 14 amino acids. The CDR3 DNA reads TGCGCCAGCAGCTTGGAGGTGGCCGGGGGGCCCCTCCACTTT. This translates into CASSLEVAGGPLHF.

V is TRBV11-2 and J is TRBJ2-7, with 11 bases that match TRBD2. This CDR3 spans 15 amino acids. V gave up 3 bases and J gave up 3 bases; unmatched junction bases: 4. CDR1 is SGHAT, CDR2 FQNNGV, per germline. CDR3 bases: TGTGCCAGCAGCTTCGGGACTAGCGGAAACTACGAGCAGTACTTC. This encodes CASSFGTSGNYEQYF.

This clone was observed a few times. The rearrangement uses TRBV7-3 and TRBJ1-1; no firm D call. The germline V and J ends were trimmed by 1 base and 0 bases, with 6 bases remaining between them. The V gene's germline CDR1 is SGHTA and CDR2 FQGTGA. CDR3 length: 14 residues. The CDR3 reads CASSLNSMNTEAFF. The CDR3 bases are TGTGCCAGCAGCTTAAACTCCATGAACACTGAAGCTTTCTTT.

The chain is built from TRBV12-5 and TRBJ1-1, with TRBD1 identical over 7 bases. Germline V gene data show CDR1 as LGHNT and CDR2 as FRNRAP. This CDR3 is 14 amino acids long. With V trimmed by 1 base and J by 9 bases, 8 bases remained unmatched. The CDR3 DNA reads TGTGCTAGTGGTTTGGAATTTGAGGGGGCTCAAGCTTTCTTT. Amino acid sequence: CASGLEFEGAQAFF.

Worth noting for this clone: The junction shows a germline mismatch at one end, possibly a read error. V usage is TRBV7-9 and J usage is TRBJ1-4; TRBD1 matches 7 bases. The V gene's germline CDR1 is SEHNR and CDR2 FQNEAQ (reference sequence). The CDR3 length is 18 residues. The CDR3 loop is CSSSPRSYRGKSNEKLFF. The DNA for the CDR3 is TGTTCCAGCAGCCCAAGGTCCTACAGGGGCAAGTCAAATGAAAAACTGTTTTTT.

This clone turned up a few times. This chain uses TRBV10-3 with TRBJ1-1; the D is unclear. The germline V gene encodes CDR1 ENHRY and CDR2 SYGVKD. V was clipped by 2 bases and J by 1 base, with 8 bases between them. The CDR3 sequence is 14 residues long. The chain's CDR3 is CAISEHFGNTEAFF. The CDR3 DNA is TGTGCCATCAGTGAGCATTTCGGGAACACTGAAGCTTTCTTT.

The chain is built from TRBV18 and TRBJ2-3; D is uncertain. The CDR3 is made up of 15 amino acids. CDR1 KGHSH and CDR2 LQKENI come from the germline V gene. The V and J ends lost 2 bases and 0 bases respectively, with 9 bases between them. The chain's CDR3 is CASSPGMTSTDTQYF. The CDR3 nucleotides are TGTGCCAGCTCACCAGGAATGACTAGCACAGATACGCAGTATTTT.

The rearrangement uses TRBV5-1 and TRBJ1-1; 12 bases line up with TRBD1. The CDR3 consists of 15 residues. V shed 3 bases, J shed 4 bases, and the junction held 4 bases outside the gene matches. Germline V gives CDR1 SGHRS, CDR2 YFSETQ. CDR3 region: CASSSGTGGRTEAFF. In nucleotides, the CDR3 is TGCGCCAGCAGCTCGGGGACAGGGGGCCGCACTGAAGCTTTCTTT.

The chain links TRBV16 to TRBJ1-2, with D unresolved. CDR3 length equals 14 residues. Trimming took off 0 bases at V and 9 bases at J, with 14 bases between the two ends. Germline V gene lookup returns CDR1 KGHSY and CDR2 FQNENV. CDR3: CASSQSTRLPSYTF. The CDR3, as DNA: TGTGCCAGCAGCCAATCGACACGGCTTCCGAGCTACACCTTC.

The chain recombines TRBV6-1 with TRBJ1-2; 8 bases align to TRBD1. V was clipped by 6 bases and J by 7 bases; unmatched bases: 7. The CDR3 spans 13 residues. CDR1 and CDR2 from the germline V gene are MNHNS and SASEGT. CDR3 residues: CASRRTGRVGYTF. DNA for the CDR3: TGTGCCAGCAGACGGACAGGGAGGGTTGGCTACACCTTC.

The CDR3 region is CASSLNPSGGVIGHNEQFF. The CDR3 DNA sequence: TGTGCCAGCAGCTTAAATCCTAGCGGGGGGGTGATTGGGCACAATGAGCAGTTCTTC. This chain connects TRBV7-2 to TRBJ2-1, with 12 bases matching TRBD2. The CDR3 has 19 amino acids. Germline loops: CDR1 SGHTA, CDR2 FQGNSA. V dropped 2 bases and J dropped 5; count of bases not matched to a gene: 13.

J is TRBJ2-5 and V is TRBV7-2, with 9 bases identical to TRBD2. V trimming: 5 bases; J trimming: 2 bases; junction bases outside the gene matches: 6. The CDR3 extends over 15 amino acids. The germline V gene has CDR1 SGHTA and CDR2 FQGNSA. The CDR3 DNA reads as TGTGCCAGCAGCCCGACTAGCGGCGTACAAGAGACCCAGTACTTC. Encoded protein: CASSPTSGVQETQYF.

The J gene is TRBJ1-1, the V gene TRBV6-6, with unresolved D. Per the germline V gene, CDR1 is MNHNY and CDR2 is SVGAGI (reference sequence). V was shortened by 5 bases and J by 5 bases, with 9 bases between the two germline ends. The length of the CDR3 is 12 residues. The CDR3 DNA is TGTGCCAGCAGTAACACATGGACTGAAGCTTTCTTT. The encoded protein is CASSNTWTEAFF.

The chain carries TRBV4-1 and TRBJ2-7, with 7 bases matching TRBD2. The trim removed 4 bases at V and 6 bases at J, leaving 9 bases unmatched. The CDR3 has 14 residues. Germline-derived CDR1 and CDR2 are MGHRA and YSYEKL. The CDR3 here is CASSLASGVREQYF. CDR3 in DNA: TGCGCCAGCAGCCTAGCGAGCGGGGTCCGCGAGCAGTACTTC.